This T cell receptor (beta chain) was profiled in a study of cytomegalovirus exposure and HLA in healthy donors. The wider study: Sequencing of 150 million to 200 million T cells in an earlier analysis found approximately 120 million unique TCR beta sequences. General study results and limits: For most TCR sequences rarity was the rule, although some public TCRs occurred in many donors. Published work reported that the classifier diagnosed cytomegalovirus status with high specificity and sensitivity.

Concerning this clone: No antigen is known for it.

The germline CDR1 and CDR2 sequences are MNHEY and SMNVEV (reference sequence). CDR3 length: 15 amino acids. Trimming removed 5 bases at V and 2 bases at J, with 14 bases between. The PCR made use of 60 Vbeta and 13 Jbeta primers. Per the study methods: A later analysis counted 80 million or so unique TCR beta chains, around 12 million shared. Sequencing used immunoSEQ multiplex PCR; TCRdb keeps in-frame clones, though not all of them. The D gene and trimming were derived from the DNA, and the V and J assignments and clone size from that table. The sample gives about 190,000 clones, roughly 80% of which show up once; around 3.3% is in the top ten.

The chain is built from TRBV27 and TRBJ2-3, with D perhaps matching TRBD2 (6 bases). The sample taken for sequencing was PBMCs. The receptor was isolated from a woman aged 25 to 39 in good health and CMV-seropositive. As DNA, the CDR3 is TGTGCCAGCAGTAGATATCTAGCGCCCACAGATACGCAGTATTTT. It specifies CASSRYLAPTDTQYF.